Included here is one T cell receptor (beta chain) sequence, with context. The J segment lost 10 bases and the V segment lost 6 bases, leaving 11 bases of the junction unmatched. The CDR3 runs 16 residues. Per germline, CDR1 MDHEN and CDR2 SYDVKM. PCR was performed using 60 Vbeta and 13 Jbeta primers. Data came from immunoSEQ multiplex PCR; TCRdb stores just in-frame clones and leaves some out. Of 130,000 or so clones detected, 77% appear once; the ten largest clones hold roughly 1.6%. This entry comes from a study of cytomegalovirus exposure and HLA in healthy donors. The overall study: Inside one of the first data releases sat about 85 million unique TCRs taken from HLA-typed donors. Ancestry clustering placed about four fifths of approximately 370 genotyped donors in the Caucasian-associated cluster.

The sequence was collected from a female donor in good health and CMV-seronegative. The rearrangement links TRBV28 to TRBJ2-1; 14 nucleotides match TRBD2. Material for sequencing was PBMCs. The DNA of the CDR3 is TGTGCCAGCAGACCCTCCGGGACTAGCGGGAGTGGGGAGCAGTTCTTC. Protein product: CASRPSGTSGSGEQFF.